This T cell receptor (beta chain) was identified in a study of metastatic and nonmetastatic thyroid tumors. Study-wide context: The study looked at repertoires side by side in blood and in tumor or nodule tissue from malignant and benign thyroid patients.

This clone was counted only a few times. Its antigen is undetermined. As handled by the study authors: Construction of a distant-metastasis classifier for papillary thyroid cancer relied on CDR3 differences across clinicopathological groups. TCRdb re-processed the PCR reads through MiXCR. These V and J calls rely on TCRdb rather than the paper's analysis. The sample includes 20,000 or so clones, approximately 22% seen only once; the top ten take 8.1%. Findings and limits, study-wide: When malignant thyroid tumors were compared with benign nodules, TCR beta diversity was reportedly significantly higher in the malignant tumors. This held in both blood and tumor samples.

No treatment of any kind had been given to any patient before thyroid surgery. There are 16 residues in the CDR3. J was trimmed by 5 bases and V by 6 bases; bases with no gene match: 14. Germline V CDR1 and CDR2: ENHRY, SYGVKD. This TCR was sampled from a female donor with papillary thyroid cancer or a benign thyroid nodule (not recorded which). Some clones in this sample may be carry-over from other donors' samples. The sequenced sample consisted of adjacent normal tissue. The rearrangement joins TRBV10-3 to TRBJ2-5; 8 bases agree with TRBD2. CDR3 nucleotides: TGTGCCATCAGAGGGGCTAGCGGGTCAGAGATGGAGACCCAGTACTTC. This codes for CAIRGASGSEMETQYF.